The 18 T cell receptor beta chains given below trace back to one sample, sequenced in a study of blood T cell repertoires in COVID-19. Assay used: immunoSEQ multiplex PCR; TCRdb lists only in-frame clones, some missing. This table has 200,000 or so clones, 80% to 90% appearing once. Sequencing was carried out using PBMCs or T cells enriched from blood (not recorded which). The receptors shown here come from a woman aged 25 to 39 who had been exposed to COVID-19.

V is TRBV2 and J is TRBJ2-2; TRBD1 might be the D (6 bases). This CDR3 is built from 15 residues. Germline CDR1 and CDR2: SNHLY and FYNNEI. The V gene lost 2 bases and the J gene lost 1 base, with 8 bases spanning the gap. The CDR3 DNA sequence: TGTGCCAGCAGTGAAAGAGGGGGGAACACCGGGGAGCTGTTTTTT. Residues: CASSERGGNTGELFF.

The rearrangement links TRBV7-9 to TRBJ1-2, with D possibly TRBD1 on 5 matching bases. The CDR3 spans 12 residues. The germline CDR1 and CDR2 sequences are SEHNR and FQNEAQ (reference sequence). V shed 4 bases and J shed 4 bases, with 7 bases lying between them. CDR3 residues: CASSYQGYGYTF. DNA of the CDR3: TGTGCCAGCAGCTACCAGGGCTATGGCTACACCTTC. The full variable domain, completed using reference TRBV7-9 and TRBJ1-2, is DTGVSQNPRHKITKRGQNVTFRCDPISEHNRLYWYRQTLGQGPEFLTYFQNEAQLEKSRLLSDRFSAERPKGSFSTLEIQRTEQGDSAMYLCASSYQGYGYTFGSGTRLTVV.

For the CDR3, the DNA is TGTGCCAGTAGATCATACCAGGGGGTACAGCAGCCCCAGCATTTT. This codes for CASRSYQGVQQPQHF. This chain uses TRBV19 with TRBJ1-5; 7 bases are a match to TRBD1. Germline trimming cut 6 bases from V and 7 bases from J; bases unmatched to any gene: 12. The germline V gene encodes CDR1 LNHDA and CDR2 SQIVND (reference sequence). The CDR3 is made up of 15 amino acids.

The genes are TRBV5-1 and TRBJ2-5, with 10 bases aligning to TRBD2. The germline V gene encodes CDR1 SGHRS and CDR2 YFSETQ. V gave up 2 bases and J gave up 1 base; unmatched junction bases: 2. This CDR3 comprises 15 residues. This CDR3 reads CASSLSGRAQETQYF. DNA of the CDR3: TGCGCCAGCAGCTTAAGCGGGAGGGCCCAAGAGACCCAGTACTTC.

The rearrangement links TRBV7-3 to TRBJ2-7; possibly TRBD2 for D (6 bases). CDR3 size: 15 residues. The germline V gene has CDR1 SGHTA and CDR2 FQGTGA. The germline V and J ends were trimmed by 5 bases and 3 bases, with 17 bases remaining between them. The CDR3 reads CASSMGLVGLYEQYF. The CDR3 coding sequence is TGTGCCAGCAGCATGGGACTTGTTGGTCTCTACGAGCAGTACTTC.

This clone was seen a handful of times. The chain uses TRBV11-2 and TRBJ2-7, with TRBD2 identical over 14 bases. V was pared by 8 bases and J by 7 bases, with 7 bases of the junction left unmatched. Germline V gives CDR1 SGHAT, CDR2 FQNNGV. CDR3 size: 14 residues. Here the CDR3 reads CASALTSGRVEQYF. The CDR3 DNA follows: TGTGCCAGCGCCCTGACTAGCGGGAGGGTTGAGCAGTACTTC.

The rearrangement links TRBV28 to TRBJ1-2; 9 nucleotides agree with TRBD1. The CDR3 contains 16 residues. Germline CDR1 MDHEN, CDR2 SYDVKM. V shed 6 bases and J 3 bases; nucleotides not matched to a gene: 11. CDR3 in amino acids: CASSRRDRVADYGYTF. CDR3 DNA sequence: TGTGCCAGCAGCCGAAGGGACAGGGTAGCTGACTATGGCTACACCTTC.

This chain uses TRBV9 with TRBJ2-7; 11 bases line up with TRBD2. This CDR3 is 15 amino acids long. The ends lost 4 bases at V and 4 bases at J; junction bases unmatched: 7. Per germline, CDR1 SGDLS and CDR2 YYNGEE. CDR3 in amino acids: CASSIGLAGRYEQYF. The CDR3 nucleotides read TGTGCCAGCAGCATCGGACTAGCGGGTCGGTACGAGCAGTACTTC.

This chain uses TRBV9 with TRBJ2-1; the match to TRBD2 covers 8 bases. The CDR3 is 15 residues long. V was clipped by 4 bases and J by 5 bases; unmatched bases: 8. CDR1 and CDR2 from the germline V gene are SGDLS and YYNGEE. Here the CDR3 DNA reads TGTGCCAGCAGCCCCCGGGAGGGAGCTCACAATGAGCAGTTCTTC. Its protein product is CASSPREGAHNEQFF.

This rearrangement joins TRBV9 to TRBJ2-5; D possibly corresponds to TRBD2 (5 bases). The CDR3 runs to 14 residues. V shed 0 bases and J shed 2 bases, with 8 bases lying between them. The germline V gene has CDR1 SGDLS and CDR2 YYNGEE. CDR3 residues: CASSVDGKQETQYF. In DNA, the CDR3 is TGTGCCAGCAGCGTAGACGGGAAACAAGAGACCCAGTACTTC. The full variable domain, with the rest looked up from reference TRBV9 and TRBJ2-5, is DSGVTQTPKHLITATGQRVTLRCSPRSGDLSVYWYQQSLDQGLQFLIQYYNGEERAKGNILERFSAQQFPDLHSELNLSSLELGDSALYFCASSVDGKQETQYFGPGTRLLVL.

The chain has TRBV19 and TRBJ2-7, with 9 bases fitting TRBD1. Germline V gene lookup returns CDR1 LNHDA and CDR2 SQIVND (reference sequence). There are 15 residues in the CDR3. V shed 5 bases and J 6 bases; nucleotides not matched to a gene: 11. CDR3 sequence (DNA): TGTGCCAGTAGTGGATCCGGGACAGGGCTTTCCGAGCAGTACTTC. As protein: CASSGSGTGLSEQYF.

J is TRBJ1-3 and V is TRBV2, with D maybe TRBD1 (5 bases). Trimming stripped 2 bases from V and 3 bases from J, with 11 bases between. The CDR3 spans 15 residues. Germline assignment: CDR1 SNHLY and CDR2 FYNNEI. Here the CDR3 DNA reads TGTGCCAGCAGTGAATTCTCAGGGCGTGGAAACACCATATATTTT. Translation gives CASSEFSGRGNTIYF.

A single count supports this clone. Other DNA sequences of this sample code for an identical CDR3. The V call is TRBV10-3, the J call TRBJ1-1; the D is unclear. This CDR3 region has 13 residues. Germline V gives CDR1 ENHRY, CDR2 SYGVKD. The V end was cut by 4 bases, the J end by 2 bases, with 8 bases between. CDR3 sequence: CAISGEGNTEAFF. CDR3 nucleotide sequence: TGTGCCATCAGTGGGGAGGGAAACACTGAAGCTTTCTTT.

The rearrangement uses TRBV18 and TRBJ1-1; D is possibly TRBD1 (6 bases). V shed 0 bases and J shed 1 base, with 9 bases lying between them. The CDR3 totals 15 residues. Germline lookup yields CDR1 KGHSH and CDR2 LQKENI. The CDR3 reads CASSPPAGANTEAFF. CDR3 sequence (DNA): TGTGCCAGCTCACCACCCGCGGGGGCGAACACTGAAGCTTTCTTT. The full variable domain, rest sourced from reference TRBV18 and TRBJ1-1, is NAGVMQNPRHLVRRRGQEARLRCSPMKGHSHVYWYRQLPEEGLKFMVYLQKENIIDESGMPKERFSAEFPKEGPSILRIQQVVRGDSAAYFCASSPPAGANTEAFFGQGTRLTVV.

This chain joins TRBV16 and TRBJ2-6; 7 positions match TRBD2. The V gene end was trimmed by 3 bases and the J gene end by 1 base; junction bases not matched to a gene: 0. CDR3 length equals 15 residues. CDR1 and CDR2 from the germline V gene are KGHSY and FQNENV. The CDR3 nucleotides are TGTGCCAGCAGCCAGGGGGGGTCTGGGGCCAACGTCCTGACTTTC. Translating it yields CASSQGGSGANVLTF.

V usage is TRBV6-5 and J usage is TRBJ2-7; no definite D call. The germline V and J ends were trimmed by 0 bases and 0 bases, with 6 bases remaining between them. CDR1 is MNHEY, CDR2 SVGAGI, per germline. The CDR3 sequence is 14 residues long. CDR3 coding DNA: TGTGCCAGCAGTTACTCTGGCCTCTCCTACGAGCAGTACTTC. It is translated as CASSYSGLSYEQYF.

The chain has TRBV5-1 and TRBJ2-1; 7 bases fit TRBD2. The trim removed 2 bases at V and 3 bases at J, leaving 2 bases unmatched. The CDR3 length is 14 residues. Looked up from germline, CDR1 is SGHRS and CDR2 is YFSETQ. The CDR3, as DNA: TGCGCCAGCAGCTTTAGGGAGGGCTACAATGAGCAGTTCTTC. Translating it yields CASSFREGYNEQFF.

The J gene is TRBJ2-7, the V gene TRBV4-1; TRBD2 matches at 9 bases. The CDR3 consists of 16 residues. J lost 2 bases, V lost 4 bases, and 9 bases had no gene match. Germline V CDR1 and CDR2: MGHRA, YSYEKL. Here the CDR3 reads CASSRVKTSGTYEQYF. Here the CDR3 DNA reads TGCGCCAGCAGCCGAGTGAAGACTAGCGGAACCTACGAGCAGTACTTC.